The T cell receptor (beta chain) under discussion was sequenced for a study of identical twins. One entry per CDR3 protein, called by TCRdb with MiXCR from the 5' RACE reads. The table lists 650,000 to 750,000 distinct CDR3 sequences, around 20% of them singletons. A single count supports this clonotype. These records were also assigned to another study, of T cells expressing NK-cell markers.

The sequence came from a woman aged 18-29 years in good health. What was sequenced was PBMCs.

The CDR3 coding sequence is TGCGCCAGCAGCTTCCCGGGACGGAGACAACAGTACTTC. Its translation: CASSFPGRRQQYF. V is TRBV5-1 and J is TRBJ2-7; D could derive from TRBD1 or TRBD2 (5 bases each). V lost 2 bases to trimming and J lost 10 bases, with 16 bases between them. CDR1 SGHRS and CDR2 YFSETQ come from the germline V gene. This CDR3 region has 13 residues.